A single TCR beta chain is shown here with its context. Clinical symptoms, serum thyroxine and TRAb, thyroid ultrasound and orbital computed tomography were used for the diagnoses. PBMCs were sourced from less than 13 ml fresh peripheral blood. Per germline, CDR1 WSHSY and CDR2 SAAADI. This CDR3 region has 14 residues. The germline V and J ends were trimmed by 6 bases and 4 bases, with 14 bases remaining between them. The record originates from a study of T cells in Graves' hyperthyroidism and ophthalmopathy. About the research overall: Blood was drawn when the patient was first diagnosed and still untreated.

Amplified TCR beta CDR3 regions derived from RNA transcripts. Using the HTBI primer set, a first-round RT-PCR was run on the TCR CDR3. TCRdb recomputed calls from the multiplex PCR reads with MiXCR, one row per CDR3 protein. The table records a few hundred thousand distinct CDR3 sequences, more than 15% of them present only once. This receptor was taken from a woman in her 40s with Graves' ophthalmopathy. Sequenced material: blood. This sequence joins TRBV10-2 and TRBJ2-3, with TRBD2 as a possible D gene (6 bases). For the CDR3, the DNA is TGCGCCAGCAGGGAGGGAGGACGGGCAGATACGCAGTATTTT. This encodes CASREGGRADTQYF.